This T cell receptor beta chain was retrieved from a study of blood T cell repertoires in COVID-19. Study information: Specimens from acute and convalescent COVID-19 originated in the United States, Italy and Spain. PBMCs, B-cell-depleted T cells, or T cells provided the cDNA or gDNA that made up the material.

V was clipped by 5 bases and J by 13 bases; unmatched bases: 12. CDR3 length: 15 amino acids. Germline V lookup: CDR1 SEHNR, CDR2 FQNEAQ (reference sequence). How the authors handled the data: Using reference gene primer amplification, nucleated cell counts were estimated. Assay used: immunoSEQ multiplex PCR; TCRdb lists only in-frame clones, some missing. V and J calls and clone size are copied from that table; D and trimming were computed from the DNA. The data contain 150,000 to 200,000 clones, approximately 86% of them singletons. The clonotype originates from a man aged 45-60 years with active or convalescent COVID-19. The rearrangement links TRBV7-9 to TRBJ1-6; 9 bases agree with TRBD1. Sequencing was carried out using peripheral blood. The CDR3 nucleotides are TGTGCCAGCAGCCTACCCGGGACAGGGTTCGCGCCCCTCCACTTT. Translating gives CASSLPGTGFAPLHF.